This T cell receptor beta chain was identified during a study of shared clonotypes between healthy human individuals. Study results and caveats: Depth was large, yet rarefaction showed that sorted-subset sequencing was incomplete.

Positively selected for CCR7, the CD45RO-negative cells used as naive CD8 cells excluded terminally differentiated effector memory CD45RA+ cells. Comments on this clone: Its specificity is not known.

The CDR3 has 16 amino acids. CDR1 is MGHRA, CDR2 YSYEKL, per germline. V dropped 3 bases and J dropped 5 bases, with 19 bases sitting between them. TCRdb's copy holds only in-frame clones and misses some; the assay was immunoSEQ multiplex PCR. The sample lists just over 2,000,000 clones; about 95% were seen once. The sequence was collected from a man aged 18 to 35 in good health. V usage is TRBV4-1 and J usage is TRBJ1-1; weak D call: TRBD1 (5 bases). Sequenced material: naive CD8+ T cells sorted from blood. As DNA, the CDR3 is TGCGCCAGCAGCCACGGCTCGGGAGATGGGGGGACTGAAGCTTTCTTT. It codes for CASSHGSGDGGTEAFF.